The 30 T cell receptor beta chains listed next were all sequenced from one sample in a study of beta chain features in type 1 diabetes. Their recognized antigens are unknown. The entirety of the isolated RNA underwent reverse transcription, so expressed TCRB transcripts were sequenced. The data were produced by immunoSEQ multiplex PCR, yet TCRdb's version contains in-frame clones alone and is incomplete. Among fewer than 350,000 clones listed, 15% were seen once. Study outcomes and limitations: Shorter TCRB CDR3s, moderately but significantly so, were found in Type 1 diabetes patients in all four CD4+ subsets.

Sequencing was done on a sample of naive CD4+ T cells from blood. These receptors came from a man aged 18 to 35 with type 1 diabetes.

V usage is TRBV4-3 and J usage is TRBJ2-3; 7 positions agree with TRBD1. J was trimmed by 4 bases and V by 0 bases; bases with no gene match: 7. Germline lookup yields CDR1 LGHNA and CDR2 YSLEER. There are 16 residues in the CDR3. CDR3 bases: TGCGCCAGCAGCCAAGAAGTACAGGGGTGGGCAGATACGCAGTATTTT. The encoded protein is CASSQEVQGWADTQYF.

The chain has TRBV7-9 and TRBJ2-3, with 9 bases fitting TRBD2. The CDR3 contains 17 residues. Germline lookup yields CDR1 SEHNR and CDR2 FQNEAQ (reference sequence). The V segment lost 2 bases and the J segment 2 bases; nucleotides outside the gene matches: 8. As DNA, the CDR3 is TGTGCCAGCAGCTTACAGAGCGGGGGGATACCCACAGATACGCAGTATTTT. Protein: CASSLQSGGIPTDTQYF.

This chain joins TRBV2 and TRBJ1-2; 8 positions match TRBD1. Germline V gives CDR1 SNHLY, CDR2 FYNNEI. The V segment lost 1 base and the J segment 4 bases; nucleotides outside the gene matches: 8. The CDR3 is 16 residues long. For the CDR3, the DNA is TGTGCCAGCAGTGAAGGACCAGGGGGCTCTGGCTATGGCTACACCTTC. It yields the protein CASSEGPGGSGYGYTF.

The sample holds a few counts of this clone. This sequence joins TRBV5-6 and TRBJ1-4; TRBD1 matches 7 bases. This CDR3 is built from 16 residues. Losses at the gene ends were 4 bases for V and 8 bases for J; bases not matched to a gene: 14. Germline V gene data show CDR1 as SGHDT and CDR2 as YYEEEE. The CDR3 reads CASSPTGTESGEKLFF. CDR3 nucleotide sequence: TGTGCCAGCAGCCCTACCGGGACAGAGTCGGGGGAAAAACTGTTTTTT.

The sample holds a few counts of this clone. This sequence joins TRBV5-1 and TRBJ2-2, with 10 bases lining up with TRBD2. This CDR3 is built from 15 residues. V was pared by 4 bases and J by 6 bases, with 6 bases of the junction left unmatched. The germline V gene encodes CDR1 SGHRS and CDR2 YFSETQ. For the CDR3, the DNA is TGCGCCAGCAGCCCCCTAGCGGGAGTCGCCGGGGAGCTGTTTTTT. Its translation is CASSPLAGVAGELFF.

The rearrangement uses TRBV27 and TRBJ1-4; D is undetermined. CDR1 and CDR2 from the germline V gene are MNHEY and SMNVEV (reference sequence). The V end lost 0 bases, the J end lost 3 bases, and 11 bases lay between the germline ends. This CDR3 is built from 16 residues. The CDR3 nucleotides read TGTGCCAGCAGTTTATCGAAGGCAGGCGCTAATGAAAAACTGTTTTTT. It is translated as CASSLSKAGANEKLFF.

This sequence joins TRBV5-1 and TRBJ2-7, with 11 nucleotides matching TRBD2. Trimming removed 0 bases from V and 9 bases from J; junction bases left unmatched: 11. The CDR3 consists of 16 residues. Germline CDR1 reads SGHRS; CDR2 reads YFSETQ. The CDR3 reads CASSLVSGRAHTTQYF. As DNA, the CDR3 is TGCGCCAGCAGCTTGGTTAGCGGGAGGGCCCATACGACGCAGTACTTC.

This clone came up a few times. The CDR3 loop is CASSQLTMNTEAFF. The DNA of the CDR3 is TGTGCCAGCAGTCAGTTGACTATGAACACTGAAGCTTTCTTT. V usage is TRBV14 and J usage is TRBJ1-1; D not certain. The CDR3 contains 14 residues. Germline V gives CDR1 SGHDN, CDR2 FVKESK. V lost 6 bases to trimming and J lost 0 bases, with 11 bases between them.

This clone was counted a few times. The chain links TRBV7-2 to TRBJ2-5; 9 bases align to TRBD1. The CDR3 sequence is 15 residues long. Trimming cost V 2 bases and J 5 bases; bases outside gene matches: 6. CDR1 is SGHTA and CDR2 is FQGNSA in the germline V gene. CDR3 bases: TGTGCCAGCAGCTTAAGGACAGGGGTTGGCGAGACCCAGTACTTC. Translating gives CASSLRTGVGETQYF. The variable domain in full, with the rest retrieved from reference TRBV7-2 and TRBJ2-5, is GAGVSQSPSNKVTEKGKDVELRCDPISGHTALYWYRQSLGQGLEFLIYFQGNSAPDKSGLPSDRFSAERTGGSVSTLTIQRTQQEDSAVYLCASSLRTGVGETQYFGPGTRLLVL.

This clone was counted only a few times. This sequence joins TRBV15 and TRBJ2-5; D is unclear. Germline CDR1 and CDR2: LNHNV and YYDKDF (reference sequence). This CDR3 region has 13 residues. V gave up 0 bases and J gave up 5 bases, with 7 bases separating them. The CDR3 bases are TGTGCCACCAGCAGAGATCGGTGGGAGACCCAGTACTTC. Residues: CATSRDRWETQYF.

The chain is built from TRBV2 and TRBJ2-7, with TRBD1 matching 9 bases. CDR1 SNHLY and CDR2 FYNNEI come from the germline V gene. V shed 6 bases and J 6 bases; nucleotides not matched to a gene: 6. CDR3 length equals 13 residues. CDR3 sequence reads: CASRGQGGFEQYF. The CDR3, as DNA: TGTGCCAGCAGGGGACAGGGTGGGTTCGAGCAGTACTTC.

This clone was found a few times. The chain employs TRBV29-1 and TRBJ1-3; a weak D match, TRBD1 (6 bases). V was shortened by 5 bases and J by 4 bases, with 12 bases between the two germline ends. Germline CDR1 and CDR2: SQVTM and ANQGSEA. The CDR3 is made up of 13 amino acids. CDR3 in DNA: TGCAGCGTTTTTACAGGGAACGGAAACACCATATATTTT. Amino acids: CSVFTGNGNTIYF.

The chain links TRBV12-2 to TRBJ1-2. TRBV12-2 is described as a pseudogene. The CDR3 consists of 12 residues. CDR3 nucleotide sequence: TGTGCAAGTCGCTACGACTGGCTTGGCTACACCTTC. It codes for CASRYDWLGYTF.

V gene TRBV6-6 combines with J gene TRBJ1-2; unclear D gene. The CDR3 contains 15 residues. V dropped 0 bases and J dropped 4 bases, with 12 bases sitting between them. CDR1 and CDR2 (germline): MNHNY, SVGAGI (reference sequence). CDR3 sequence reads: CASSYSISETYGYTF. The CDR3 DNA follows: TGTGCCAGCAGTTACTCGATTTCGGAGACCTATGGCTACACCTTC.

This chain connects TRBV6-5 to TRBJ2-7; D not resolved. V lost 7 bases and J lost 5, with 12 bases in between. Per germline, CDR1 MNHEY and CDR2 SVGAGI. This CDR3 comprises 12 residues. The CDR3 DNA follows: TGTGCCAGCACAAATCCAGGTCACGAGCAGTACTTC. This codes for CASTNPGHEQYF.

The J gene is TRBJ1-1, the V gene TRBV7-2; TRBD1 aligns across 7 bases. Germline V gene lookup returns CDR1 SGHTA and CDR2 FQGNSA. Trimming at V came to 2 bases and at J to 4 bases, leaving 7 bases not matched to a gene. This CDR3 region has 15 residues. The CDR3 DNA follows: TGTGCCAGCAGCTTAAAGAGGGACAGATCCACTGAAGCTTTCTTT. Protein product: CASSLKRDRSTEAFF.

Only a few counts were recorded for this clone. The V and J genes are TRBV5-4 and TRBJ2-5, with D maybe TRBD2 (5 bases). Trimming removed 0 bases from V and 2 bases from J, with 11 bases in between. CDR1 SGHNT and CDR2 YYREEE come from the germline V gene (reference sequence). The CDR3 is 15 amino acids. This CDR3 is CASSLVGWEQETQYF. CDR3 nucleotides: TGTGCCAGCAGCTTGGTAGGATGGGAGCAAGAGACCCAGTACTTC.

The chain uses TRBV5-4 and TRBJ2-2; D gene uncertain. V lost 4 bases and J lost 7, with 8 bases in between. CDR3 length equals 12 residues. The germline V gene encodes CDR1 SGHNT and CDR2 YYREEE (reference sequence). The DNA of the CDR3 is TGTGCCAGCAGCACGGCAGGCGGGGAGCTGTTTTTT. The encoded protein is CASSTAGGELFF.

A few counts support this clone. The chain uses TRBV18 and TRBJ2-7; tentative D call: TRBD2 (5 bases). The germline V gene encodes CDR1 KGHSH and CDR2 LQKENI. The CDR3 runs to 14 residues. Trimming took 5 bases from V and 0 from J, leaving 11 bases between them. CDR3 bases: TGTGCCAGCTCAGCGGACTGGAGCTCCTACGAGCAGTACTTC. Translated, it gives CASSADWSSYEQYF. Full variable domain (remainder filled in from reference TRBV18 and TRBJ2-7): NAGVMQNPRHLVRRRGQEARLRCSPMKGHSHVYWYRQLPEEGLKFMVYLQKENIIDESGMPKERFSAEFPKEGPSILRIQQVVRGDSAAYFCASSADWSSYEQYFGPGTRLTVT.

This clone was found a few times. V usage is TRBV7-9 and J usage is TRBJ1-1; D gene uncertain. CDR3 length: 12 residues. V was trimmed by 7 bases and J by 10 bases, leaving 16 bases between them. CDR1 and CDR2 (germline): SEHNR, FQNEAQ (reference sequence). CDR3 amino acids: CASTLRGLGAFF. As DNA, the CDR3 is TGTGCCAGCACCTTGCGAGGGCTAGGAGCTTTCTTT.

The chain employs TRBV10-3 and TRBJ2-5, with unresolved D. Germline V gives CDR1 ENHRY, CDR2 SYGVKD. The CDR3 runs 13 residues. Trimming shortened V by 6 bases and J by 5 bases, and 13 bases separated the two germline ends. CDR3 loop: CAIRASVSETQYF. The CDR3 DNA sequence: TGTGCCATCAGGGCTTCAGTTTCGGAGACCCAGTACTTC.

The table lists this clone with a few counts. J is TRBJ1-4 and V is TRBV29-1; D not certain. This CDR3 has 14 residues. V gave up 5 bases and J gave up 3 bases, with 13 bases separating them. Germline V gene data show CDR1 as SQVTM and CDR2 as ANQGSEA. CDR3 protein: CSVSSRGANEKLFF. In nucleotides, the CDR3 is TGCAGCGTTTCATCCCGGGGAGCTAATGAAAAACTGTTTTTT.

The V gene is TRBV9, the J gene TRBJ2-3; 12 nucleotides match TRBD2. The CDR3 covers 17 residues. CDR1 and CDR2 from the germline V gene are SGDLS and YYNGEE. Trimming cost V 4 bases and J 2 bases; bases outside gene matches: 8. CDR3 protein: CASSTHGLAGNTDTQYF. CDR3 DNA: TGTGCCAGCAGCACTCACGGACTAGCGGGAAACACAGATACGCAGTATTTT.

The chain uses TRBV7-2 and TRBJ2-3; 9 nucleotides agree with TRBD2. This CDR3 has 14 amino acids. Germline V gene lookup returns CDR1 SGHTA and CDR2 FQGNSA. J was trimmed by 6 bases and V by 5 bases; bases with no gene match: 6. In DNA, the CDR3 is TGTGCCAGCAGCCTGGGACTAGCTATGGATACGCAGTATTTT. Translated, it gives CASSLGLAMDTQYF.

The J gene is TRBJ2-7, the V gene TRBV30; perhaps TRBD2 as D (6 bases). CDR1 and CDR2 (germline): GTSNPN, SVGIG (reference sequence). CDR3 size: 13 residues. Trimming cost V 5 bases and J 4 bases, with 15 bases left between them. The CDR3 coding sequence is TGTGCCTGGGGCTCCGGGAGCACTTACGAGCAGTACTTC. It translates to CAWGSGSTYEQYF.

V usage is TRBV7-2 and J usage is TRBJ2-1; 15 bases are shared with TRBD2. The germline V gene encodes CDR1 SGHTA and CDR2 FQGNSA. With V trimmed by 5 bases and J by 0 bases, 8 bases remained unmatched. CDR3 length equals 19 residues. The CDR3 DNA is TGTGCCAGCAGCCCCGTTGGGACTAGCGGGGGGACCTCCTACAATGAGCAGTTCTTC. Protein: CASSPVGTSGGTSYNEQFF. Variable domain in full (rest from reference TRBV7-2 and TRBJ2-1): GAGVSQSPSNKVTEKGKDVELRCDPISGHTALYWYRQSLGQGLEFLIYFQGNSAPDKSGLPSDRFSAERTGGSVSTLTIQRTQQEDSAVYLCASSPVGTSGGTSYNEQFFGPGTRLTVL.

The chain uses TRBV9 and TRBJ1-2, with 10 bases lining up with TRBD1. The CDR3 has 14 amino acids. The V gene end was trimmed by 0 bases and the J gene end by 6 bases; junction bases not matched to a gene: 2. CDR1 SGDLS and CDR2 YYNGEE come from the germline V gene. The CDR3 is CASSVGDRGDGYTF. CDR3 nucleotides: TGTGCCAGCAGCGTAGGGGACAGGGGTGATGGCTACACCTTC.

This clone has only one observation. The chain couples TRBV19 to TRBJ1-1; D perhaps matches TRBD1 (6 bases). In germline, CDR1 is LNHDA, CDR2 SQIVND (reference sequence). CDR3 length: 14 amino acids. Deletions cut 4 bases from V and 1 base from J, with 10 bases between. The CDR3 loop is CASSNPGQNTEAFF. The CDR3 DNA reads TGTGCCAGTAGTAACCCGGGACAGAACACTGAAGCTTTCTTT.

This chain connects TRBV5-6 to TRBJ1-2; 8 nucleotides match TRBD1. CDR1 and CDR2 (germline): SGHDT, YYEEEE. With V trimmed by 4 bases and J by 1 base, 6 bases remained unmatched. The CDR3 runs to 15 residues. The CDR3 region is CASSIGQGINYGYTF. As DNA, the CDR3 is TGTGCCAGCAGCATCGGACAGGGAATTAACTATGGCTACACCTTC.

The rearrangement uses TRBV28 and TRBJ2-7; TRBD2 matches at 8 bases. In germline, CDR1 is MDHEN, CDR2 SYDVKM. With V trimmed by 5 bases and J by 0 bases, 24 bases remained unmatched. The CDR3 runs 21 residues. The CDR3 loop reads CASSPVTWAPFLAGSSYEQYF. CDR3 sequence (DNA): TGTGCCAGCAGTCCCGTCACCTGGGCTCCGTTTTTAGCGGGAAGCTCCTACGAGCAGTACTTC.